The next 17 T cell receptor beta chains were all read from a single sample in a study of CD8 T cells in Susac syndrome. RNA amounts of about 0.5 to 1 ug underwent reverse transcription with random hexamers. TCRdb used MiXCR to reprocess the immunoSEQ multiplex PCR reads, holding one entry per CDR3 protein. The repertoire holds roughly 200,000 distinct CDR3 sequences, approximately 95% seen once, with around 0.09% in the top ten. The sample was CD4+ T cells from PBMCs. The receptors originated from a human donor with multiple sclerosis.

The chain links TRBV20-1 to TRBJ1-1; D uncertain. CDR3 length: 10 amino acids. CDR1 and CDR2 (germline): DFQATT, SNEGSKA (reference sequence). The V gene lost 0 bases and the J gene lost 7 bases, with 3 bases spanning the gap. The CDR3: CSARDNEAFF. CDR3 in DNA: TGCAGTGCTAGAGACAATGAAGCTTTCTTT.

The chain employs TRBV29-1 and TRBJ1-1; maybe TRBD1 (6 bases). CDR1 and CDR2 (germline): SQVTM, ANQGSEA. CDR3 length: 13 amino acids. Trimming pared 2 bases from V and 5 bases from J, leaving 12 bases between. CDR3 nucleotide sequence: TGCAGCGTTGAACGACTACAGGGAACTGAAGCTTTCTTT. It encodes CSVERLQGTEAFF.

This clonotype was counted a single time. The chain uses TRBV12-3 or TRBV12-4 and TRBJ1-2; perhaps TRBD1 as D (6 bases). The V end was cut by 2 bases, the J end by 6 bases, with 10 bases between. This CDR3 is built from 13 residues. CDR3 sequence (DNA): TGTGCCAGCAGTTTACGGTCAGGGGATGGCTACACCTTC. This translates into CASSLRSGDGYTF.

The genes are TRBV28 and TRBJ1-1, with 9 bases lining up with TRBD1. The CDR3 is made up of 14 amino acids. The junction had 5 bases not matched to a gene; V was cut back by 2 bases and J by 7 bases. CDR1 is MDHEN and CDR2 is SYDVKM in the germline V gene. The CDR3 protein is CASSLGPGQGEAFF. The CDR3 nucleotides are TGTGCCAGCAGTTTAGGTCCGGGACAGGGTGAAGCTTTCTTT.

In this sample, this clonotype turned up once. This chain connects TRBV12-3 or TRBV12-4 to TRBJ1-5; a weak D match, TRBD1 (6 bases). The CDR3 has 15 residues. V gave up 3 bases and J gave up 4 bases, with 13 bases separating them. The CDR3 DNA reads TGTGCCAGCAGTTTTGGGGGAGGGGGTAATCAGCCCCAGCATTTT. Translated: CASSFGGGGNQPQHF.

The V and J genes are TRBV15 and TRBJ1-2; TRBD1 might be the D (5 bases). Germline V lookup: CDR1 LNHNV, CDR2 YYDKDF (reference sequence). Trimming pared 3 bases from V and 4 bases from J, leaving 18 bases between. The CDR3 runs 16 residues. The CDR3 here is CATSRSQGISIYGYTF. In nucleotides, the CDR3 is TGTGCCACCAGCAGGTCGCAGGGTATCTCGATCTATGGCTACACCTTC.

This chain connects TRBV20-1 to TRBJ2-7; a possible D gene is TRBD2 (5 bases). Germline assignment: CDR1 DFQATT and CDR2 SNEGSKA (reference sequence). V was clipped by 6 bases and J by 5 bases, with 17 bases between them. There are 13 residues in the CDR3. In DNA form, the CDR3 reads TGCAGTGCCCCAGAAGGGAGACGCGACGAGCAGTACTTC. It codes for CSAPEGRRDEQYF.

The rearrangement uses TRBV5-1 and TRBJ1-2; maybe TRBD1 (6 bases). The CDR3 consists of 14 residues. Between the trimmed V and J ends, which lost 6 bases and 2 bases, there was a span of 14 bases. Per the germline V gene, CDR1 is SGHRS and CDR2 is YFSETQ. The CDR3 is CASTSGTPNYGYTF. CDR3 coding DNA: TGCGCCAGCACCTCGGGGACACCCAACTATGGCTACACCTTC.

This chain connects TRBV14 to TRBJ2-3; D is undetermined. Trimming stripped 0 bases from V and 5 bases from J, with 6 bases between. CDR3 length: 13 amino acids. The germline V gene has CDR1 SGHDN and CDR2 FVKESK. The CDR3 DNA reads as TGTGCCAGCAGCCAAGATAATGGAGATACGCAGTATTTT. Translated, it gives CASSQDNGDTQYF. The whole variable domain, remainder taken from reference TRBV14 and TRBJ2-3, is EAGVTQFPSHSVIEKGQTVTLRCDPISGHDNLYWYRRVMGKEIKFLLHFVKESKQDESGMPNNRFLAERTGGTYSTLKVQPAELEDSGVYFCASSQDNGDTQYFGPGTRLTVL.

This chain's CDR3 is CASSLAGGDYGYTF. CDR3 nucleotide sequence: TGTGCCAGCAGCTTAGCGGGGGGCGACTATGGCTACACCTTC. J is TRBJ1-2 and V is TRBV13; the D gene is possibly TRBD1 (6 bases). The CDR3 consists of 14 residues. Germline V lookup: CDR1 PRHDT, CDR2 FYEKMQ (reference sequence). Trimming cost V 1 base and J 3 bases, with 9 bases left between them.

The chain combines TRBV6-1 with TRBJ2-5; D may be TRBD2 (7 bases). Trimming took off 7 bases at V and 1 base at J, with 19 bases between the two ends. CDR3 length: 16 residues. Germline CDR1 MNHNS, CDR2 SASEGT. Here the CDR3 DNA reads TGTGCCAGCACCCGGGGGGCAGTCTGGGGCCAAGAGACCCAGTACTTC. As protein: CASTRGAVWGQETQYF.

V is TRBV12-3 or TRBV12-4 and J is TRBJ1-2; no reliable D call. The CDR3 has 12 amino acids. Trimming shortened V by 4 bases and J by 7 bases, and 10 bases separated the two germline ends. CDR3 sequence (DNA): TGTGCCAGCAGTTCTCCCCTAGCTGGCTACACCTTC. Protein: CASSSPLAGYTF.

The chain recombines TRBV5-1 with TRBJ1-1; D is perhaps TRBD1 (5 bases). Germline V gene lookup returns CDR1 SGHRS and CDR2 YFSETQ. CDR3 length: 15 residues. With 3 bases removed from V and 0 bases from J, the gap between germline ends came to 12 bases. The chain's CDR3 is CASSWAGTVNTEAFF. The CDR3 DNA follows: TGCGCCAGCAGCTGGGCCGGGACGGTGAACACTGAAGCTTTCTTT.

This clonotype is a singleton in its sample. The J gene is TRBJ2-1, the V gene TRBV2, with a weak D call TRBD1 (5 bases). The CDR3 contains 13 residues. Deletions cut 9 bases from V and 2 bases from J, with 11 bases between. Germline V gene sequence: CDR1 SNHLY, CDR2 FYNNEI. Here the CDR3 DNA reads TGTGCCAGTACAGGACAAACCTACAATGAGCAGTTCTTC. Translation gives CASTGQTYNEQFF.

This rearrangement joins TRBV15 to TRBJ2-7, with no clear D. The CDR3 runs 14 residues. The germline V gene has CDR1 LNHNV and CDR2 YYDKDF (reference sequence). The V gene lost 0 bases and the J gene lost 7 bases, with 13 bases spanning the gap. This chain's CDR3 is CATSREGYLREQYF. DNA for the CDR3: TGTGCCACCAGCAGAGAGGGTTACCTGCGGGAGCAGTACTTC.

CDR3 residues: CASSLAGRADTQYF. CDR3 in DNA: TGTGCCAGCAGTTTAGCCGGGAGGGCAGATACGCAGTATTTT. The rearrangement joins TRBV27 to TRBJ2-3; 8 positions agree with TRBD2. CDR1 and CDR2 from the germline V gene are MNHEY and SMNVEV (reference sequence). This CDR3 region has 14 residues. With V trimmed by 2 bases and J by 4 bases, 2 bases remained unmatched.

The chain couples TRBV9 to TRBJ2-1; tentative D call: TRBD2 (6 bases). Germline V gene lookup returns CDR1 SGDLS and CDR2 YYNGEE. V was clipped by 0 bases and J by 2 bases, with 9 bases between them. The CDR3 runs to 15 residues. CDR3 sequence: CASSVDGSPYNEQFF. As DNA, the CDR3 is TGTGCCAGCAGCGTAGACGGGAGCCCCTACAATGAGCAGTTCTTC.